This passage covers 24 T cell receptor beta chains from one sample sequenced in a study of CD8+CD57+ T cells in acquired aplastic anemia. It was genomic DNA that served as the template for profiling TCR beta VDJ and CDR3. TCRdb passed the reads through MiXCR, listing each CDR3 protein once. The sample contains hundreds of thousands of distinct CDR3 sequences, 55% to 75% of which appear only once. Sequencing was carried out using sorted CD4+, CD8+, or CD8+CD57+ T cells (not recorded which) from PBMCs. The receptors here all came from a human donor in good health, serving as a control.

CDR3 sequence reads: CASRLGLGQSIDTQYF. DNA of the CDR3: TGTGCCAGTCGCTTAGGACTGGGTCAAAGCATCGATACCCAGTACTTC. The V and J genes are TRBV7-9 and TRBJ2-5, with a tentative D call TRBD2 (5 bases). Germline V gene sequence: CDR1 SEHNR, CDR2 FQNEAQ (reference sequence). The CDR3 runs to 16 residues. V was clipped by 9 bases and J by 8 bases, with 28 bases between them.

Of note for this clonotype: The junction does not match germline at one end; this may be a read error. The chain employs TRBV7-6 and TRBJ2-7; no reliable D call. CDR1 and CDR2 from the germline V gene are SGHVS and FNYEAQ. This CDR3 has 9 residues. The CDR3 DNA reads TGTGCCAGCAGCTTCGACCAAATCTTC. Translated, it gives CASSFDQIF.

The gene calls are TRBV6-6 and TRBJ2-2; 8 bases align to TRBD1. Trimming at V came to 2 bases and at J to 4 bases, leaving 6 bases not matched to a gene. CDR3 length: 16 amino acids. Germline loops: CDR1 MNHNY, CDR2 SVGAGI (reference sequence). The CDR3 DNA is TGTGCCAGCAGTTACCCAGGGGGCAGTGGCACCGGGGAGCTGTTTTTT. Its translation is CASSYPGGSGTGELFF.

The chain employs TRBV7-2 and TRBJ1-1; 8 nucleotides agree with TRBD1. Trimming cost V 3 bases and J 7 bases; bases outside gene matches: 7. Germline assignment: CDR1 SGHTA and CDR2 FQGNSA. This CDR3 has 14 residues. As DNA, the CDR3 is TGTGCCAGCAGCTTGGCCGCAGGGGGCAGTGAAGCTTTCTTT. Translating gives CASSLAAGGSEAFF.

The rearrangement joins TRBV7-3 to TRBJ1-2; D is unclear. The CDR3 sequence is 12 residues long. V dropped 4 bases and J dropped 8 bases, with 11 bases sitting between them. Germline CDR1 is SGHTA and CDR2 is FQGTGA. CDR3 DNA sequence: TGTGCCAGCAGCTCCGAGGTTGGGGGCTACACCTTC. Its protein product is CASSSEVGGYTF.

Turning to this clonotype: At one boundary the junction diverges from the germline segment, which might be a read error. The chain is built from TRBV7-7 and TRBJ1-1, with D maybe TRBD1 (5 bases). The CDR3 runs to 14 residues. Germline V gives CDR1 SSHAT, CDR2 FNYEAQ (reference sequence). DNA of the CDR3: TGTGCCAGCAGCGCCAGACAGAGCGGTACGCAGTATTTTTTT. Its protein is CASSARQSGTQYFF. The full variable domain, completed using reference TRBV7-7 and TRBJ1-1, is GAGVSQSPRYKVTKRGQDVTLRCDPISSHATLYWYQQALGQGPEFLTYFNYEAQPDKSGLPSDRFSAERPEGSISTLTIQRTEQRDSAMYRCASSARQSGTQYFFGQGTRLTVV.

This CDR3 reads CAISESGLAGFVTQYF. CDR3 DNA: TGTGCCATCAGTGAGTCAGGGCTAGCGGGGTTCGTTACGCAGTATTTT. The V and J genes are TRBV10-3 and TRBJ2-3; 9 positions match TRBD2. With 0 bases clipped from V and 8 bases from J, the junction kept 9 bases outside the gene matches. The CDR3 length is 16 residues. The germline V gene encodes CDR1 ENHRY and CDR2 SYGVKD.

The sample holds many counts of this clonotype. CDR3 in amino acids: CASSRTSNYGYTF. In nucleotides, the CDR3 is TGTGCCAGCAGCCGGACATCTAACTATGGCTACACCTTC. V is TRBV5-8 and J is TRBJ1-2; tentative D call: TRBD1 (5 bases). Per the germline V gene, CDR1 is SGHTS and CDR2 is YDEGEE. CDR3 length: 13 residues. V lost 4 bases, J lost 0 bases, and 7 bases lay in between.

This clonotype came up many times. The J gene is TRBJ2-1, the V gene TRBV10-3; 10 nucleotides align to TRBD2. J gave up 5 bases and V 0 bases, and 10 bases lay outside the gene matches. The CDR3 length is 18 residues. Germline V gene sequence: CDR1 ENHRY, CDR2 SYGVKD. CDR3 protein: CAISESGSGGGNNNEQFF. The CDR3 region has the DNA TGTGCCATCAGTGAGTCCGGGAGCGGGGGGGGAAATAACAATGAGCAGTTCTTC.

The CDR3 DNA sequence: TGTGCCAGCAGTGCAACATTGGGGACTAGCGGGACCGTAATGAGGCAGTTCTTC. This codes for CASSATLGTSGTVMRQFF. The chain employs TRBV25-1 and TRBJ2-1, with 13 bases identical to TRBD2. With 4 bases clipped from V and 12 bases from J, the junction kept 18 bases outside the gene matches. The CDR3 sequence is 18 residues long. In germline, CDR1 is MGHDK, CDR2 SYGVNS.

V and J are TRBV10-2 and TRBJ1-1; tentative D call: TRBD1 (5 bases). The CDR3 runs to 17 residues. Germline V gene data show CDR1 as WSHSY and CDR2 as SAAADI. Trimming removed 8 bases at V and 0 bases at J, with 22 bases between. CDR3 residues: CASLGQNRWNLNTEAFF. CDR3 nucleotides: TGCGCCAGCTTAGGACAAAACCGGTGGAACCTGAACACTGAAGCTTTCTTT.

The chain carries TRBV11-2 and TRBJ2-3, with D hard to call. The CDR3 totals 16 residues. Germline loops: CDR1 SGHAT, CDR2 FQNNGV. V dropped 8 bases and J dropped 1 base, with 19 bases sitting between them. The DNA of the CDR3 is TGTGCCAGCCAGCAACAGCACAGTTCAGGCACAGATACGCAGTATTTT. Residues: CASQQQHSSGTDTQYF.

The chain recombines TRBV9 with TRBJ2-5; D could derive from TRBD1 or TRBD2 (6 bases each). The germline V gene encodes CDR1 SGDLS and CDR2 YYNGEE. V was clipped by 3 bases and J by 9 bases, with 15 bases between them. The CDR3 totals 13 residues. The CDR3 spells CASSGDRRGAQYF. The CDR3 coding sequence is TGTGCCAGCAGCGGGGACCGTAGGGGGGCCCAGTACTTC.

Of note for this clonotype: At one end the junction does not follow the germline gene, possibly because of a read error. V usage is TRBV2 and J usage is TRBJ2-7; D not certain. The CDR3 runs 13 residues. Germline V gene lookup returns CDR1 SNHLY and CDR2 FYNNEI. The CDR3 sequence is CASSASDGYAQYF. CDR3 DNA: TGTGCCAGCAGCGCATCAGACGGTTACGCGCAGTATTTC. Full variable domain (remainder filled in from reference TRBV2 and TRBJ2-7): EPEVTQTPSHQVTQMGQEVILRCVPISNHLYFYWYRQILGQKVEFLVSFYNNEISEKSEIFDDQFSVERPDGSNFTLKIRSTKLEDSAMYFCASSASDGYAQYFGPGTRLTVT.

Points on this clonotype: An end of the junction does not agree with germline; a read error may underlie this. V is TRBV7-3 and J is TRBJ1-6, with D uncertain. From germline, CDR1 is SGHTA and CDR2 FQGTGA. The CDR3 extends over 14 amino acids. CDR3 sequence (DNA): TGTGCCAGCAGGTCCGAAGCGGCGAATTCACCCCCCGACTTT. Translation gives CASRSEAANSPPDF.

This chain connects TRBV12-3 or TRBV12-4 to TRBJ1-1; D not certain. CDR3 length: 14 amino acids. V lost 5 bases and J 1 base, leaving 11 bases between the germline ends. The CDR3 nucleotides are TGTGCCAGCAGTGCAGATCTATCGAACACTGAAGCTTTCTTT. Encoded protein: CASSADLSNTEAFF.

This clonotype was detected ten times or more. The CDR3: CSVGFSLADTQYF. The CDR3 DNA sequence: TGCAGCGTTGGATTTAGCCTGGCGGATACGCAGTATTTT. The rearrangement uses TRBV29-1 and TRBJ2-3; D gene ambiguous. Trimming took 4 bases from V and 6 from J, leaving 14 bases between them. The CDR3 length is 13 residues. Germline V gives CDR1 SQVTM, CDR2 ANQGSEA.

The chain has TRBV4-3 and TRBJ1-2; 9 bases fit TRBD1. The CDR3 has 14 amino acids. Per germline, CDR1 LGHNA and CDR2 YSLEER. V shed 8 bases and J 6 bases; nucleotides not matched to a gene: 10. The DNA for the CDR3 is TGCGCCAGCTGGACAGGGGCGAATATTCATGGCTACACCTTC. It translates to CASWTGANIHGYTF.

The chain employs TRBV7-9 and TRBJ2-3, with a possible D match to TRBD2 (7 bases). Germline V lookup: CDR1 SEHNR, CDR2 FQNEAQ (reference sequence). The CDR3 runs to 16 residues. Between the trimmed V and J ends, which lost 10 bases and 12 bases, there was a span of 32 bases. CDR3 sequence: CATSDSPGVGRETQYF. The CDR3 nucleotides read TGTGCCACCAGTGACTCCCCAGGGGTGGGGAGGGAGACCCAGTATTTT.

With regard to this clonotype: The junction does not match germline at one end; this may be a read error. The chain employs TRBV7-7 and TRBJ1-2, with 7 bases that match TRBD1. CDR1 is SSHAT and CDR2 is FNYEAQ in the germline V gene (reference sequence). The CDR3 length is 15 residues. The CDR3 is CASSQPHGRGTGYTF. The CDR3 DNA is TGCGCTAGCAGCCAGCCACATGGCAGGGGGACAGGCTACACCTTC.

In the case of this clonotype: Mismatch with germline at one junction end may stem from a read error. The V gene is TRBV9, the J gene TRBJ2-7, with D possibly called TRBD1 or TRBD2 (6 bases each). The CDR3 runs 14 residues. Germline V gives CDR1 SGDLS, CDR2 YYNGEE. The chain's CDR3 is CASSVGAGRDKETF. The CDR3 bases are TGTGCCAGCAGCGTAGGTGCGGGACGGGACAAGGAGACCTTC.

A remark on this clonotype: The DNA is omitted, as the CDR3 cannot be located on it reliably, and the CDR3 follows TCRdb's listing. The gene calls are TRBV19 and TRBJ1-3; whether TRBD1, the table's D call, matches the DNA was not checked. CDR1 is LNHDA and CDR2 is SQIVND in the germline V gene (reference sequence). The CDR3 spans 17 amino acids, including both terminal residues. CDR3 loop: CASTDPLGGNYGYTFDF.

Note on this clonotype: Compared with germline, one end of the junction differs, possibly owing to a read error. CDR3 protein: CATSRDTYGCTF. As DNA, the CDR3 is TGTGCCACCTCACGGGATACGTATGGCTGCACCTTC. The chain links TRBV24-1 to TRBJ1-2; D unclear. There are 12 residues in the CDR3. CDR1 KGHDR and CDR2 SFDVKD come from the germline V gene.

The chain employs TRBV9 and TRBJ1-2; no reliable D call. The CDR3 consists of 17 residues. Germline V gives CDR1 SGDLS, CDR2 YYNGEE. V lost 4 bases to trimming and J lost 3 bases, with 22 bases between them. CDR3 in amino acids: CASSLRPNAPLHYGYTF. The DNA of the CDR3 is TGTGCCAGCAGCTTAAGGCCTAATGCACCCCTCCACTATGGCTACACCTTC.